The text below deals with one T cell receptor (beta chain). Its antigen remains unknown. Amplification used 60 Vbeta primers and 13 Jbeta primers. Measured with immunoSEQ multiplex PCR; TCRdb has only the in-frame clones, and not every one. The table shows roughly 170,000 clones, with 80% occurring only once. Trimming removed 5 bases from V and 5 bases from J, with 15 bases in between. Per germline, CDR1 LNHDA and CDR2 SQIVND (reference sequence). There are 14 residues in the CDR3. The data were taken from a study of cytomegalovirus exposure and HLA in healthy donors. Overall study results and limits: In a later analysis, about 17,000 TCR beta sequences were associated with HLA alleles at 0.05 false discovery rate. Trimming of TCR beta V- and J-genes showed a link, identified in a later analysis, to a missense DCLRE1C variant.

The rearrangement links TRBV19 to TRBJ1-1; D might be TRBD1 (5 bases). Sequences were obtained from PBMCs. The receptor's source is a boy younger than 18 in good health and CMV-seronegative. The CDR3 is CASSWEGPGTEAFF. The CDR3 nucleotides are TGTGCCAGTAGTTGGGAGGGGCCGGGAACTGAAGCTTTCTTT.